Following are 9 T cell receptor beta chains from one sample sequenced in a study of cytotoxic CD8 clonotypes in ibrutinib-treated CLL. Method: immunoSEQ multiplex PCR; TCRdb's copy keeps in-frame clones and lacks some. This table has just over 65,000 clones, approximately 70% appearing once. Sequenced here: PBMCs, sampled after 12 months of ibrutinib treatment. These receptors all come from a human donor with chronic lymphocytic leukemia.

The chain joins TRBV7-6 to TRBJ1-1, with 7 positions matching TRBD1. The CDR3 consists of 16 residues. Per the germline V gene, CDR1 is SGHVS and CDR2 is FNYEAQ. The J segment lost 3 bases and the V segment lost 5 bases, leaving 12 bases of the junction unmatched. The CDR3 loop is CASSLVEGATDTEAFF. Here the CDR3 DNA reads TGTGCCAGCAGCCTCGTTGAGGGGGCCACGGACACTGAAGCTTTCTTT.

This clone was seen a few times. This chain connects TRBV12-5 to TRBJ2-7; D is uncertain. The CDR3 runs 15 residues. The germline CDR1 and CDR2 sequences are LGHNT and FRNRAP. V lost 0 bases, J lost 0 bases, and 9 bases lay in between. This chain's CDR3 is CASGLVSQISYEQYF. The DNA of the CDR3 is TGTGCTAGTGGTTTGGTTTCCCAGATCTCCTACGAGCAGTACTTC.

This clone was observed a few times. The chain uses TRBV11-2 and TRBJ1-2; a weak D match, TRBD1 (5 bases). The V end was cut by 0 bases, the J end by 3 bases, with 14 bases between. This CDR3 contains 16 residues. In germline, CDR1 is SGHAT, CDR2 FQNNGV. CDR3 loop: CASSLDRAGRYYGYTF. The CDR3 bases are TGTGCCAGCAGCTTAGATCGGGCAGGGAGGTACTATGGCTACACCTTC.

The J gene is TRBJ2-7, the V gene TRBV4-3, with TRBD1 as a possible D gene (6 bases). CDR1 and CDR2 from the germline V gene are LGHNA and YSLEER. CDR3 length: 15 amino acids. V was cut by 4 bases and J by 5 bases, with 18 bases left in between. Here the CDR3 reads CASSLRNTGLDEQYF. DNA of the CDR3: TGCGCCAGCAGCCTGCGAAATACAGGGCTGGACGAGCAGTACTTC.

This clone was counted once. J is TRBJ1-2 and V is TRBV27; 7 bases are a match to TRBD1. Germline V gene data show CDR1 as MNHEY and CDR2 as SMNVEV (reference sequence). After removal of 6 bases from V and 4 bases from J, the junction contained 11 bases not matched to a gene. This CDR3 is 15 amino acids long. The chain's CDR3 is CASSSGTVPLYGYTF. CDR3 in DNA: TGTGCCAGCAGCTCGGGGACAGTACCCCTCTATGGCTACACCTTC.

This clone was detected only a few times. Distinct nucleotide sequences in the sample also encode this CDR3. The J gene is TRBJ1-1, the V gene TRBV19, with D unclear. Germline values: CDR1 LNHDA, CDR2 SQIVND (reference sequence). The CDR3 contains 13 residues. The V gene lost 3 bases and the J gene lost 1 base, with 6 bases spanning the gap. CDR3 sequence: CASSIGQNTEAFF. CDR3 coding DNA: TGTGCCAGTAGTATTGGGCAGAACACTGAAGCTTTCTTT.

The V and J genes are TRBV19 and TRBJ2-1; D is possibly TRBD1 (6 bases). Germline CDR1 and CDR2: LNHDA and SQIVND (reference sequence). This CDR3 spans 18 amino acids. V dropped 3 bases and J dropped 3 bases, with 21 bases sitting between them. The CDR3 DNA reads as TGTGCCAGTAGTATCAGAGAGGCAACAGGGACCTACTACAATGAGCAGTTCTTC. Translating it yields CASSIREATGTYYNEQFF.

This clone has more than one count but fewer than ten. The V and J genes are TRBV5-3 and TRBJ1-1, with D hard to call. TRBV5-3 is known as an ORF, though its function is uncertain. V was pared by 4 bases and J by 0 bases, with 13 bases between. The CDR3 has 15 residues. The chain's CDR3 is CARSLGLPMNTEAFF. CDR3 nucleotide sequence: TGTGCCAGAAGCCTAGGGCTACCTATGAACACTGAAGCTTTCTTT.

This chain links TRBV19 with TRBJ1-3; D not certain. This CDR3 contains 14 residues. The ends were cut back, 8 bases at V and 0 bases at J, with 11 bases in the middle. Germline V gives CDR1 LNHDA, CDR2 SQIVND (reference sequence). The CDR3 reads CASLSWSSGNTIYF. The DNA for the CDR3 is TGTGCCAGTCTCTCTTGGAGCTCTGGAAACACCATATATTTT.